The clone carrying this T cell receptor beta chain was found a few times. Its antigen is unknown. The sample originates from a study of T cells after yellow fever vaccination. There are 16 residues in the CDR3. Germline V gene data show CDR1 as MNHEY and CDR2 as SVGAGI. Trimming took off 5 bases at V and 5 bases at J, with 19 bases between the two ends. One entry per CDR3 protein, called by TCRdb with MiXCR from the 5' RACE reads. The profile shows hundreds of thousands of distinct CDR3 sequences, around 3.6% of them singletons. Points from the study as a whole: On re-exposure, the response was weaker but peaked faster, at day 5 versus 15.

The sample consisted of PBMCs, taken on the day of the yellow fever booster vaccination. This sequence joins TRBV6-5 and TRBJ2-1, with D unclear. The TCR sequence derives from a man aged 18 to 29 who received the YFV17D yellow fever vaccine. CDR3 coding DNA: TGTGCCAGCAGTAACCACGGGCAAATGCTAAACAATGAGCAGTTCTTC. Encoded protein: CASSNHGQMLNNEQFF.